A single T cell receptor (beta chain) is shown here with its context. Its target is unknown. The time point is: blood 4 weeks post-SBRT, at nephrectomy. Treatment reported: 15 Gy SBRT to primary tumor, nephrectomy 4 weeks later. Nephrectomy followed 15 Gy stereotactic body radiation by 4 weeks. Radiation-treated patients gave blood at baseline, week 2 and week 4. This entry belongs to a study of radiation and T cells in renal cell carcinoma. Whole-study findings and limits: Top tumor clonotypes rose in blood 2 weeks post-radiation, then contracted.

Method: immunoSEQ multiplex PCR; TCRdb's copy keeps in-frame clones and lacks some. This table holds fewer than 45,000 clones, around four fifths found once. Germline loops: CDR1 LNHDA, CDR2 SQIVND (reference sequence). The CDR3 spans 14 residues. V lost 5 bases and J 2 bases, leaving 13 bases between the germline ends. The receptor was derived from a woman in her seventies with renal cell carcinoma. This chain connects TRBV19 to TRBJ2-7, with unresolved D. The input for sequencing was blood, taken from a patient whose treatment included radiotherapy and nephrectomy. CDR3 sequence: CASSPGGEAYEQYF. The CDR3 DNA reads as TGTGCCAGTAGTCCAGGCGGTGAGGCCTACGAGCAGTACTTC.